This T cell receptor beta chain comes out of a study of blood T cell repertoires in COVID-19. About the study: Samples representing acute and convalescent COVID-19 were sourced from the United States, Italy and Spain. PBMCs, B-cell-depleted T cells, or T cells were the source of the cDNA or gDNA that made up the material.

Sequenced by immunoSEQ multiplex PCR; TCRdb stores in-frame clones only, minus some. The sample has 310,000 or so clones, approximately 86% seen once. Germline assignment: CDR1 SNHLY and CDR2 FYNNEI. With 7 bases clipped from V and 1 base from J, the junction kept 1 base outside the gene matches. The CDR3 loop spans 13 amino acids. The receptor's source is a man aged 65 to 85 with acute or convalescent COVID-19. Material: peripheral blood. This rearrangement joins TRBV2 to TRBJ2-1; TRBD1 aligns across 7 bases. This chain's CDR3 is CASNRGSYNEQFF. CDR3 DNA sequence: TGTGCCAGCAACAGGGGATCCTACAATGAGCAGTTCTTC.